A single sample is the source of the 30 T cell receptor beta chains below, sequenced in a study of blood T cell repertoires in COVID-19. This table comes from immunoSEQ multiplex PCR, and its TCRdb copy is limited to in-frame clones, with some not included. The sample holds more than 95,000 clones, approximately 80% seen once. The sample was peripheral blood. The receptor set was obtained from a man in his fifties with acute or convalescent COVID-19.

This sequence joins TRBV6-1 and TRBJ2-1; TRBD2 matches 9 bases. The trim removed 3 bases at V and 7 bases at J, leaving 7 bases unmatched. The CDR3 is 15 amino acids. Germline-derived CDR1 and CDR2 are MNHNS and SASEGT. CDR3 protein: CASSESGLARNEQFF. CDR3 DNA: TGTGCCAGCAGTGAGTCGGGACTAGCACGTAATGAGCAGTTCTTC.

The chain links TRBV5-1 to TRBJ1-4, with 8 bases that match TRBD1. Germline trimming cut 3 bases from V and 1 base from J; bases unmatched to any gene: 2. Germline lookup yields CDR1 SGHRS and CDR2 YFSETQ. The CDR3 has 15 amino acids. DNA for the CDR3: TGCGCCAGCAGCTCCACAGGGGGAACTAATGAAAAACTGTTTTTT. It is translated as CASSSTGGTNEKLFF.

This clone showed up just once. The rearrangement uses TRBV10-2 and TRBJ1-5, with D possibly TRBD1 on 6 matching bases. From germline, CDR1 is WSHSY and CDR2 SAAADI. V lost 6 bases and J lost 7, with 13 bases in between. This CDR3 spans 13 amino acids. Here the CDR3 DNA reads TGCGCCAGCAGCCAGGGGCTAGGGCAGCCCCAGCATTTT. Translation: CASSQGLGQPQHF.

A single count supports this clone. This chain links TRBV28 with TRBJ2-1, with D maybe TRBD2 (6 bases). This CDR3 region has 15 residues. Germline values: CDR1 MDHEN, CDR2 SYDVKM. V was cut by 7 bases and J by 1 base, with 14 bases left in between. CDR3 in DNA: TGTGCCAGCACCCTGGTCGGGAGATCCTACAATGAGCAGTTCTTC. Amino acid sequence: CASTLVGRSYNEQFF.

The V call is TRBV4-1, the J call TRBJ1-2, with D hard to call. Germline-derived CDR1 and CDR2 are MGHRA and YSYEKL. The V and J ends lost 0 bases and 4 bases respectively, with 12 bases between them. The CDR3 contains 15 residues. The CDR3 sequence is CASSQDYGRGYGYTF. DNA for the CDR3: TGCGCCAGCAGCCAAGATTATGGCCGGGGCTATGGCTACACCTTC.

This rearrangement joins TRBV10-1 to TRBJ2-1; weak D call: TRBD2 (5 bases). The CDR3 spans 14 residues. Trimming shortened V by 6 bases and J by 8 bases, and 17 bases separated the two germline ends. From germline, CDR1 is WNHNN and CDR2 SYGVQD (reference sequence). CDR3 sequence reads: CASSSTGRRDEQFF. CDR3 bases: TGCGCCAGCAGCTCAACCGGACGGCGGGATGAGCAGTTCTTC.

This rearrangement joins TRBV16 to TRBJ1-3; perhaps TRBD1 as D (6 bases). The germline CDR1 and CDR2 sequences are KGHSY and FQNENV. Trimming shortened V by 4 bases and J by 0 bases, and 7 bases separated the two germline ends. The CDR3 is 14 amino acids. The CDR3 DNA reads as TGTGCCAGCAGCCCAGGGGTCTCTGGAAACACCATATATTTT. This gives the protein CASSPGVSGNTIYF. Full variable domain (rest looked up from reference TRBV16 and TRBJ1-3): GEEVAQTPKHLVRGEGQKAKLYCAPIKGHSYVFWYQQVLKNEFKFLISFQNENVFDETGMPKERFSAKCLPNSPCSLEIQATKLEDSAVYFCASSPGVSGNTIYFGEGSWLTVV.

The chain uses TRBV5-6 and TRBJ1-4, with TRBD1 identical over 7 bases. J lost 6 bases, V lost 1 base, and 3 bases had no gene match. The germline CDR1 and CDR2 sequences are SGHDT and YYEEEE. The CDR3 runs 14 residues. For the CDR3, the DNA is TGTGCCAGCAGCTTGTACAGGGGAGATGAAAAACTGTTTTTT. As protein: CASSLYRGDEKLFF.

The chain carries TRBV5-4 and TRBJ2-7, with TRBD1 matching 8 bases. This CDR3 contains 14 residues. The J segment lost 2 bases and the V segment lost 0 bases, leaving 1 base of the junction unmatched. Germline V gene lookup returns CDR1 SGHNT and CDR2 YYREEE (reference sequence). The CDR3 DNA follows: TGTGCCAGCAGCTTGGGGACAGGGACCTACGAGCAGTACTTC. This gives the protein CASSLGTGTYEQYF.

The chain is built from TRBV3-1 (or the pseudogene TRBV3-2) and TRBJ2-1; 13 bases are shared with TRBD2. From germline, CDR1 is LGHDT and CDR2 YNNKEL (reference sequence). Unmatched junction bases numbered 4, after V lost 6 bases and J lost 5 bases. CDR3 length: 15 residues. The CDR3 sequence is CASRLAGGPDNEQFF. The CDR3, as DNA: TGTGCCAGCAGACTAGCGGGAGGGCCGGACAATGAGCAGTTCTTC.

This clone has a handful of counts. J is TRBJ2-7 and V is TRBV11-1; D is unclear. Per the germline V gene, CDR1 is SGHAT and CDR2 is FQDESV (reference sequence). V was trimmed by 2 bases and J by 6 bases, leaving 8 bases between them. The CDR3 sequence is 12 residues long. The CDR3 here is CASSLSTVEQYF. CDR3 bases: TGTGCCAGCAGCTTAAGTACGGTCGAGCAGTACTTC.

J is TRBJ1-1 and V is TRBV28; D might be TRBD1 (5 bases). The V gene lost 5 bases and the J gene lost 1 base, with 11 bases spanning the gap. This CDR3 is 14 amino acids long. Germline CDR1 and CDR2: MDHEN and SYDVKM. As DNA, the CDR3 is TGTGCCAGCAGTCCACCCGACAGGAACACTGAAGCTTTCTTT. Amino acids: CASSPPDRNTEAFF.

The chain carries TRBV7-8 and TRBJ2-3; TRBD2 is a possible D gene (6 bases). The CDR3 runs to 15 residues. CDR1 and CDR2 (germline): SGHVS, FQNEAQ. Between the trimmed V and J ends, which lost 5 bases and 2 bases, there was a span of 14 bases. CDR3 in DNA: TGTGCCAGCAGCGGTCGCGGGACCGTCACAGATACGCAGTATTTT. It encodes CASSGRGTVTDTQYF.

A few counts support this clone. The chain joins TRBV5-5 to TRBJ1-2; D gene unclear. Germline V CDR1 and CDR2: SGHKS, YYEKEE (reference sequence). Trimming removed 2 bases from V and 5 bases from J, with 10 bases in between. This CDR3 spans 13 amino acids. CDR3 loop: CASSLEIGYGYTF. The CDR3 nucleotides are TGTGCCAGCAGCTTAGAAATCGGTTATGGCTACACCTTC.

This sequence joins TRBV25-1 and TRBJ2-1, with TRBD1 matching 7 bases. This CDR3 has 15 amino acids. CDR1 and CDR2 from the germline V gene are MGHDK and SYGVNS. Trimming cost V 3 bases and J 3 bases; bases outside gene matches: 5. The CDR3 reads CASSDLGQVYNEQFF. The CDR3, as DNA: TGTGCCAGCAGTGATCTCGGACAGGTCTACAATGAGCAGTTCTTC.

The chain uses TRBV7-8 and TRBJ2-3; the match to TRBD2 covers 8 bases. Germline trimming cut 3 bases from V and 0 bases from J; bases unmatched to any gene: 5. The CDR3 is 16 amino acids. Germline V gene data show CDR1 as SGHVS and CDR2 as FQNEAQ. The CDR3 DNA sequence: TGTGCCAGCAGCTTGGTAGCGGGGAGGAGCACAGATACGCAGTATTTT. This sequence encodes CASSLVAGRSTDTQYF.

The chain links TRBV10-3 to TRBJ2-2; perhaps TRBD2 as D (6 bases). V dropped 6 bases and J dropped 6 bases, with 8 bases sitting between them. This CDR3 region has 12 residues. CDR1 ENHRY and CDR2 SYGVKD come from the germline V gene. The CDR3 region is CAIRTRAGELFF. The CDR3 DNA is TGTGCCATCAGGACTAGAGCCGGGGAGCTGTTTTTT.

The chain links TRBV9 to TRBJ2-7; tentative D call: TRBD1 (5 bases). V was cut by 2 bases and J by 4 bases, with 13 bases left in between. The CDR3 is 14 amino acids. Germline values: CDR1 SGDLS, CDR2 YYNGEE. For the CDR3, the DNA is TGTGCCAGCAGCGTTGGGCTAGGGGCTTACGAGCAGTACTTC. It translates to CASSVGLGAYEQYF.

This clone was detected only once. A junction boundary mismatches the germline segment, possibly from a read error. At the DNA level, this CDR3 is encoded by other sequences in the same sample as well. The chain joins TRBV7-3 to TRBJ1-6; weak D call: TRBD1 (6 bases). This CDR3 contains 16 residues. The germline gives CDR1 SGHTA, CDR2 FQGTGA. The CDR3 loop reads CASSSTGSSYNSPLHF. Written as DNA, the CDR3 is TGCGCCAGCAGCTCAACAGGGAGCTCCTATAATTCACCCCTCCACTTT.

This clone was observed once. The chain links TRBV9 to TRBJ1-3, with D possibly TRBD1 on 5 matching bases. V lost 2 bases to trimming and J lost 11 bases, with 14 bases between them. The CDR3 totals 13 residues. The germline V gene encodes CDR1 SGDLS and CDR2 YYNGEE. The CDR3 nucleotides are TGTGCCAGCAGCGTCAGCAGGGAACCGCCCATATATTTT. It is translated as CASSVSREPPIYF.

V is TRBV5-8 and J is TRBJ1-1, with TRBD1 matching 8 bases. Germline CDR1 SGHTS, CDR2 YDEGEE. J was trimmed by 1 base and V by 3 bases; bases with no gene match: 5. The CDR3 loop spans 15 amino acids. The CDR3 DNA sequence: TGTGCCAGCAGCTCAGGACAGGGCCGGAACACTGAAGCTTTCTTT. Its protein product is CASSSGQGRNTEAFF.

V and J are TRBV19 and TRBJ1-5; possibly TRBD1 for D (5 bases). V gave up 5 bases and J gave up 5 bases, with 10 bases separating them. The CDR3 covers 13 residues. The germline CDR1 and CDR2 sequences are LNHDA and SQIVND (reference sequence). The CDR3 DNA is TGTGCCAGTAGTGCGACAGTTGATCAGCCCCAGCATTTT. This translates into CASSATVDQPQHF.

The V and J genes are TRBV5-1 and TRBJ2-1; 7 bases line up with TRBD2. V was clipped by 5 bases and J by 6 bases; unmatched bases: 11. This CDR3 region has 15 residues. The germline gives CDR1 SGHRS, CDR2 YFSETQ. The CDR3 protein is CASSSLAAWGNEQFF. DNA of the CDR3: TGCGCCAGCAGTTCTCTAGCGGCTTGGGGCAATGAGCAGTTCTTC.

DNA of the CDR3: TGCGCCAGCAGCCAATCGGACCCGGGACAGGGTACGGAGACCCAGTACTTC. Protein: CASSQSDPGQGTETQYF. The genes are TRBV4-1 and TRBJ2-5; 9 bases align to TRBD1. This CDR3 spans 17 amino acids. Looked up from germline, CDR1 is MGHRA and CDR2 is YSYEKL. Trimming took 2 bases from V and 5 from J; bases not matched to a gene: 12.

The CDR3, as DNA: TGTGCCAGCAGCCTATCCGCAGGGGCAGGCGAAAAACTGTTTTTT. It specifies CASSLSAGAGEKLFF. The chain couples TRBV7-7 to TRBJ1-4; weak D call: TRBD1 (6 bases). V lost 5 bases and J 8 bases, leaving 18 bases between the germline ends. There are 15 residues in the CDR3. CDR1 and CDR2 (germline): SSHAT, FNYEAQ (reference sequence).

The chain has TRBV4-2 and TRBJ1-6; no firm D call. The V gene's germline CDR1 is LGHNA and CDR2 YNFKEQ. Trimming left V 0 bases short and J 8 bases short, with 11 bases between. This CDR3 has 15 residues. This chain's CDR3 is CASSQDLADDSPLHF. The CDR3 DNA sequence: TGTGCCAGCAGCCAAGATTTAGCAGACGATTCACCCCTCCACTTT.

This clone has only a few counts. The CDR3 reads CASSILLAGEQFF. The CDR3 region has the DNA TGTGCCAGTAGTATACTGCTAGCGGGTGAGCAGTTCTTC. This rearrangement joins TRBV19 to TRBJ2-1, with 8 bases fitting TRBD2. There are 13 residues in the CDR3. Trimming took 2 bases from V and 9 from J; bases not matched to a gene: 3. CDR1 LNHDA and CDR2 SQIVND come from the germline V gene (reference sequence).

V is TRBV5-1 and J is TRBJ2-5; perhaps TRBD2 as D (7 bases). The V gene lost 0 bases and the J gene lost 4 bases, with 10 bases spanning the gap. The CDR3 runs 14 residues. Germline CDR1 reads SGHRS; CDR2 reads YFSETQ. CDR3 residues: CASSLERGAETQYF. Here the CDR3 DNA reads TGCGCCAGCAGCTTGGAACGGGGGGCAGAGACCCAGTACTTC.

The chain employs TRBV13 and TRBJ2-7; D is perhaps TRBD2 (5 bases). There are 15 residues in the CDR3. The germline V gene encodes CDR1 PRHDT and CDR2 FYEKMQ (reference sequence). The V gene lost 0 bases and the J gene lost 1 base, with 10 bases spanning the gap. For the CDR3, the DNA is TGTGCCAGCAGCTTAGGCCCGGGGTATTCCTACGAGCAGTACTTC. The encoded protein is CASSLGPGYSYEQYF.

The chain joins TRBV5-1 to TRBJ2-7, with D possibly being TRBD2 (6 bases). Trimming took off 0 bases at V and 0 bases at J, with 13 bases between the two ends. The CDR3 extends over 16 amino acids. Per the germline V gene, CDR1 is SGHRS and CDR2 is YFSETQ. The CDR3 DNA reads TGCGCCAGCAGCTTGGGCGGGACGGCTAGCTCCTACGAGCAGTACTTC. It codes for CASSLGGTASSYEQYF.